The 24 T cell receptor beta chains listed next were all sequenced from one sample in a study of cytomegalovirus exposure and HLA in healthy donors. The PCR had 60 Vbeta and 13 Jbeta primers. The repertoire was sequenced with immunoSEQ multiplex PCR; TCRdb's copy has only in-frame clones and lacks some. Of around 210,000 clones in the sample, around 79% were seen once. Sample: PBMCs. Source of these receptors: a male donor in good health and CMV-seropositive.

This clone was found once. The rearrangement links TRBV6-1 to TRBJ2-7, with D perhaps matching TRBD1 (6 bases). Germline CDR1 reads MNHNS; CDR2 reads SASEGT. The CDR3 runs to 13 residues. Trimming left V 8 bases short and J 4 bases short, with 15 bases between. CDR3 region: CASQRTQGYEQYF. In DNA, the CDR3 is TGTGCCAGCCAAAGGACGCAGGGGTACGAGCAGTACTTC.

The chain links TRBV4-2 to TRBJ2-1; 10 bases fit TRBD2. This CDR3 region has 17 residues. V was clipped by 0 bases and J by 7 bases; unmatched bases: 9. CDR1 and CDR2 from the germline V gene are LGHNA and YNFKEQ. CDR3: CASSQEREASGRNEQFF. The CDR3 region has the DNA TGTGCCAGCAGCCAAGAGAGGGAGGCTAGCGGGAGAAATGAGCAGTTCTTC.

To note about this clone: A read error may account for a junction end that differs from germline. The rearrangement uses TRBV28 and TRBJ2-5, with TRBD2 matching over 9 bases. CDR3 length equals 15 residues. CDR1 and CDR2 (germline): MDHEN, SYDVKM. The CDR3 loop reads CASSFQAGGMEIQYF. Here the CDR3 DNA reads TGTGCCAGCAGTTTTCAGGCGGGGGGGATGGAGATCCAGTACTTC.

The chain combines TRBV27 with TRBJ2-1; 10 bases align to TRBD1. The germline V gene has CDR1 MNHEY and CDR2 SMNVEV (reference sequence). This CDR3 has 16 amino acids. Trimming took 6 bases from V and 5 from J; bases not matched to a gene: 10. In DNA, the CDR3 is TGTGCCAGCAGACTATTGGGGACAGGGGACAACAATGAGCAGTTCTTC. Amino acid sequence: CASRLLGTGDNNEQFF.

About this clone: One end of the junction varies from germline; a read error may be responsible. CDR3 DNA sequence: TGTTCCAGCAGCGCCGGGGATTCACCCCTCCACTTT. This gives the protein CSSSAGDSPLHF. This chain joins TRBV7-9 and TRBJ1-6; no firm D call. The CDR3 extends over 12 amino acids. Germline CDR1 reads SEHNR; CDR2 reads FQNEAQ (reference sequence). Using reference TRBV7-9 and TRBJ1-6 for the parts outside the CDR3, the full variable domain is DTGVSQNPRHKITKRGQNVTFRCDPISEHNRLYWYRQTLGQGPEFLTYFQNEAQLEKSRLLSDRFSAERPKGSFSTLEIQRTEQGDSAMYLCSSSAGDSPLHFGNGTRLTVT.

The chain links TRBV7-9 to TRBJ1-5; 10 bases fit TRBD1. The CDR3 covers 16 residues. The ends lost 4 bases at V and 7 bases at J; junction bases unmatched: 10. CDR1 and CDR2 from the germline V gene are SEHNR and FQNEAQ (reference sequence). Here the CDR3 DNA reads TGTGCCAGCAGCTCGACCGGGACAGGGGAGAAGCAGCCCCAGCATTTT. This codes for CASSSTGTGEKQPQHF.

The V call is TRBV11-1, the J call TRBJ2-7, with D possibly matching TRBD2 (5 bases). V shed 4 bases and J shed 2 bases, with 18 bases lying between them. Germline-derived CDR1 and CDR2 are SGHAT and FQDESV (reference sequence). The CDR3 runs 16 residues. This CDR3 reads CASSSSGLGGAYEQYF. The CDR3 coding sequence is TGTGCCAGCAGCTCCTCGGGCCTCGGAGGCGCCTACGAGCAGTACTTC. Combining the CDR3 with reference TRBV11-1 and TRBJ2-7 gives the whole variable domain EAEVAQSPRYKITEKSQAVAFWCDPISGHATLYWYRQILGQGPELLVQFQDESVVDDSQLPKDRFSAERLKGVDSTLKIQPAELGDSAMYLCASSSSGLGGAYEQYFGPGTRLTVT.

The rearrangement links TRBV6-5 to TRBJ2-7; TRBD1 might be the D (6 bases). V dropped 2 bases and J dropped 2 bases, with 16 bases sitting between them. From germline, CDR1 is MNHEY and CDR2 SVGAGI. The CDR3 runs to 16 residues. In nucleotides, the CDR3 is TGTGCCAGCAGTTACCGTTCTTTCCGGGACACCTACGAGCAGTACTTC. It translates to CASSYRSFRDTYEQYF.

This chain uses TRBV5-1 with TRBJ2-7; tentatively, D is TRBD2 (5 bases). The CDR3 extends over 15 amino acids. The V gene's germline CDR1 is SGHRS and CDR2 YFSETQ. V lost 2 bases and J lost 7, with 19 bases in between. The CDR3 here is CASSFQADTPGEQYF. The CDR3, as DNA: TGCGCCAGCAGCTTCCAGGCCGACACACCGGGGGAGCAGTACTTC.

This clone occurred once. This chain joins TRBV2 and TRBJ2-7; D possibly corresponds to TRBD2 (5 bases). Germline CDR1 and CDR2: SNHLY and FYNNEI. V shed 3 bases and J shed 4 bases, with 13 bases lying between them. The CDR3 is 14 residues long. Written as DNA, the CDR3 is TGTGCCAGCAGTGAGGGCCGGGAATCGTACGAGCAGTACTTC. Translation gives CASSEGRESYEQYF. The full variable domain, its missing parts supplied by reference TRBV2 and TRBJ2-7, is EPEVTQTPSHQVTQMGQEVILRCVPISNHLYFYWYRQILGQKVEFLVSFYNNEISEKSEIFDDQFSVERPDGSNFTLKIRSTKLEDSAMYFCASSEGRESYEQYFGPGTRLTVT.

This clone was counted a single time. The chain joins TRBV5-1 to TRBJ2-5; 10 bases map to TRBD2. This CDR3 spans 16 amino acids. Per germline, CDR1 SGHRS and CDR2 YFSETQ. The junction had 6 bases not matched to a gene; V was cut back by 3 bases and J by 1 base. The CDR3 region has the DNA TGCGCCAGCAGCTCTACTAGCGGGGTACTCCAAGAGACCCAGTACTTC. Translation gives CASSSTSGVLQETQYF.

This clone has just one count. The genes are TRBV7-8 and TRBJ2-7; D perhaps matches TRBD1 (6 bases). The CDR3 is 15 amino acids. CDR1 is SGHVS and CDR2 is FQNEAQ in the germline V gene. V was trimmed by 5 bases and J by 2 bases, leaving 16 bases between them. The CDR3: CASSPPSKGAYEQYF. CDR3 coding DNA: TGTGCCAGCAGCCCACCTTCAAAGGGGGCCTACGAGCAGTACTTC. Together with reference TRBV7-8 and TRBJ2-7, the CDR3 gives the full variable domain: GAGVSQSPRYKVAKRGQDVALRCDPISGHVSLFWYQQALGQGPEFLTYFQNEAQLDKSGLPSDRFFAERPEGSVSTLKIQRTQQEDSAVYLCASSPPSKGAYEQYFGPGTRLTVT.

The rearrangement uses TRBV27 and TRBJ2-3; tentatively, D is TRBD1 (5 bases). The CDR3 is made up of 13 amino acids. CDR1 is MNHEY, CDR2 SMNVEV, per germline (reference sequence). The V gene lost 7 bases and the J gene lost 8 bases, with 16 bases spanning the gap. The CDR3 nucleotides are TGTGCCAGCACCTCTAACCCAGGGATTACGCAGTATTTT. It yields the protein CASTSNPGITQYF.

The genes are TRBV6-4 and TRBJ2-2; TRBD2 matches 7 bases. Germline lookup yields CDR1 MRHNA and CDR2 SNTAGT. The CDR3 length is 16 residues. Losses at the gene ends were 10 bases for V and 3 bases for J; bases not matched to a gene: 14. DNA of the CDR3: TGTGCCATCAAGGGAGGGACCAGTTATGACACCGGGGAGCTGTTTTTT. Its translation: CAIKGGTSYDTGELFF.

The V and J genes are TRBV18 and TRBJ2-1; D is perhaps TRBD2 (5 bases). The CDR3 runs 14 residues. V lost 2 bases and J 7 bases, leaving 12 bases between the germline ends. Germline-derived CDR1 and CDR2 are KGHSH and LQKENI. The CDR3 region is CASSPGEAVNEQFF. CDR3 nucleotide sequence: TGTGCCAGCTCACCAGGAGAAGCGGTTAATGAGCAGTTCTTC.

In regard to this clone: The junction differs from germline at one of its ends, possibly a read error. The chain combines TRBV15 with TRBJ1-4; TRBD1 agrees at 7 bases. CDR1 is LNHNV, CDR2 YYDKDF, per germline (reference sequence). The CDR3 is 15 amino acids. CDR3 coding DNA: TGTGCCACCAGCCGAGACAGGGCAACTAATGAAAAACTGTTTTTT. It specifies CATSRDRATNEKLFF.

This clone came up a few times. J is TRBJ1-1 and V is TRBV4-1; TRBD1 aligns across 8 bases. After removal of 1 base from V and 10 bases from J, the junction contained 8 bases not matched to a gene. Germline loops: CDR1 MGHRA, CDR2 YSYEKL. The CDR3 is 14 amino acids. The CDR3 nucleotides read TGCGCCAGCAGCCAAGGGACAGGGAGGCAGGGAGCTTTCTTT. Translating gives CASSQGTGRQGAFF.

The chain couples TRBV5-1 to TRBJ2-3, with TRBD2 matching over 9 bases. The CDR3 covers 15 residues. Germline-derived CDR1 and CDR2 are SGHRS and YFSETQ. V shed 3 bases and J 3 bases; nucleotides not matched to a gene: 5. The CDR3 DNA is TGCGCCAGCAGCTGGGCGGGGGGGCCGACAGATACGCAGTATTTT. Translating gives CASSWAGGPTDTQYF. Based on the CDR3 plus reference TRBV5-1 and TRBJ2-3, the full variable domain is KAGVTQTPRYLIKTRGQQVTLSCSPISGHRSVSWYQQTPGQGLQFLFEYFSETQRNKGNFPGRFSGRQFSNSRSEMNVSTLELGDSALYLCASSWAGGPTDTQYFGPGTRLTVL.

The count of this clone is one. This sequence joins TRBV27 and TRBJ1-5, with TRBD1 as a possible D gene (6 bases). The V end was cut by 6 bases, the J end by 4 bases, with 10 bases between. The CDR3 length is 13 residues. The germline V gene encodes CDR1 MNHEY and CDR2 SMNVEV (reference sequence). CDR3 in amino acids: CASRNRENQPQHF. CDR3 DNA sequence: TGTGCCAGCAGGAACAGGGAGAATCAGCCCCAGCATTTT.

The rearrangement uses TRBV7-3 and TRBJ2-7, with 11 bases fitting TRBD1. This CDR3 has 15 amino acids. The V gene's germline CDR1 is SGHTA and CDR2 FQGTGA. Losses at the gene ends were 3 bases for V and 3 bases for J; bases not matched to a gene: 4. Here the CDR3 DNA reads TGTGCCAGCAGCTTGGGGGACAGGGGGTTCTACGAGCAGTACTTC. This translates into CASSLGDRGFYEQYF.

A single count supports this clone. The CDR3 does not end in the conserved phenylalanine or tryptophan, so this is likely a read error. This sequence joins TRBV10-1 and TRBJ1-1; D perhaps matches TRBD1 (6 bases). V lost 0 bases and J 0 bases, leaving 26 bases between the germline ends. This CDR3 is built from 21 residues. The V gene's germline CDR1 is WNHNN and CDR2 SYGVQD (reference sequence). The CDR3 reads CASSESSGGQRGGAMNTEAFL. In DNA, the CDR3 is TGCGCCAGCAGTGAGTCGAGCGGCGGGCAGAGGGGGGGGGCAATGAACACTGAAGCTTTCCTT.

V is TRBV7-6 and J is TRBJ2-1, with D possibly TRBD1 on 5 matching bases. The CDR3 contains 12 residues. V was clipped by 5 bases and J by 8 bases, with 10 bases between them. Germline values: CDR1 SGHVS, CDR2 FNYEAQ. The CDR3 reads CASSPQGDEQFF. The CDR3 bases are TGTGCCAGCAGCCCGCAGGGCGATGAGCAGTTCTTC.

The V and J genes are TRBV5-1 and TRBJ2-2, with a tentative D call TRBD2 (6 bases). There are 13 residues in the CDR3. The V gene's germline CDR1 is SGHRS and CDR2 YFSETQ. Trimming shortened V by 4 bases and J by 6 bases, and 10 bases separated the two germline ends. The CDR3 spells CASSATSSGELFF. The DNA of the CDR3 is TGCGCCAGCAGCGCCACTAGCTCCGGGGAGCTGTTTTTT. The variable domain in full, completed from reference TRBV5-1 and TRBJ2-2, reads KAGVTQTPRYLIKTRGQQVTLSCSPISGHRSVSWYQQTPGQGLQFLFEYFSETQRNKGNFPGRFSGRQFSNSRSEMNVSTLELGDSALYLCASSATSSGELFFGEGSRLTVL.

V is TRBV6-4 and J is TRBJ2-1, with D perhaps matching TRBD2 (6 bases). Per the germline V gene, CDR1 is MRHNA and CDR2 is SNTAGT. Trimming left V 4 bases short and J 13 bases short, with 17 bases between. The CDR3 extends over 13 amino acids. The CDR3: CASSGGGLEGQFF. Written as DNA, the CDR3 is TGTGCCAGCAGTGGGGGAGGTTTGGAGGGACAGTTCTTC.